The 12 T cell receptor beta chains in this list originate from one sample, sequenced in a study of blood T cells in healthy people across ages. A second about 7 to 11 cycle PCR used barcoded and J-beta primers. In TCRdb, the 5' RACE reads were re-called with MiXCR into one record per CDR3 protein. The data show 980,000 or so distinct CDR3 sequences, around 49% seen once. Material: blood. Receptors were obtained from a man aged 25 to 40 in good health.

The CDR3 protein is CASSESPSSYEQYF. For the CDR3, the DNA is TGTGCCAGCAGTGAATCCCCGAGTTCCTACGAGCAGTACTTC. The rearrangement uses TRBV25-1 and TRBJ2-7, with D unclear. CDR3 length: 14 residues. The V and J ends lost 1 base and 1 base respectively, with 8 bases between them. From germline, CDR1 is MGHDK and CDR2 SYGVNS.

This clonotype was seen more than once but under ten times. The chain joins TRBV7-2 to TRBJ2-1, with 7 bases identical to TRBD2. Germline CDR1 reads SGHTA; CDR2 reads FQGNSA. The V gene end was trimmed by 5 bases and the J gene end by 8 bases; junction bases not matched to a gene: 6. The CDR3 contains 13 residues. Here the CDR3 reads CASSSGTIDEQFF. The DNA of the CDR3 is TGTGCCAGCAGCAGCGGGACTATAGATGAGCAGTTCTTC.

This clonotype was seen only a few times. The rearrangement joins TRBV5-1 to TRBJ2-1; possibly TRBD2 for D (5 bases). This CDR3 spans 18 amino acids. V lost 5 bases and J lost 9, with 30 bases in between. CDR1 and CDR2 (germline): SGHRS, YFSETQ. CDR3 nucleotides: TGCGCCAGCAGAGCCCCCTTGGTCGGACTCAAGCTGAGAGGTGAGCAGTTCTTC. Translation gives CASRAPLVGLKLRGEQFF.

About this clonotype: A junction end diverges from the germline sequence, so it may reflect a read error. CDR3 region: CAISVDARNTEALF. DNA for the CDR3: TGTGCCATCAGTGTCGACGCCCGGAACACTGAAGCTTTATTT. The chain is built from TRBV10-3 and TRBJ1-1; no clear D gene. CDR1 is ENHRY, CDR2 SYGVKD, per germline. The CDR3 totals 14 residues.

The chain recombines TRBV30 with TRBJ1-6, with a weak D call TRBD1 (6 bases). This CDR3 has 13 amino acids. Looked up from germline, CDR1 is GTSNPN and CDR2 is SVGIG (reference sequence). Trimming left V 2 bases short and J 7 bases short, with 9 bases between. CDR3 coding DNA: TGTGCCTGGAGTACCCAGGGGAATTCACCCCTCCACTTT. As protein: CAWSTQGNSPLHF.

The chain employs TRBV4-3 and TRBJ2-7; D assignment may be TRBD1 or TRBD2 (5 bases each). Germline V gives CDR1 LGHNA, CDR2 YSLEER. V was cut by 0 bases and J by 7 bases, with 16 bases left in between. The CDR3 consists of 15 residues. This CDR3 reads CASSQDDIGGLEQYF. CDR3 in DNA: TGCGCCAGCAGCCAAGATGACATTGGGGGTTTGGAGCAGTACTTC.

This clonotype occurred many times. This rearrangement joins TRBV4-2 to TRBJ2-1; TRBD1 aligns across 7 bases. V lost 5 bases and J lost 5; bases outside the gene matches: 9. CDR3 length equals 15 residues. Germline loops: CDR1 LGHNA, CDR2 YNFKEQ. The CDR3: CASSEGDRDHNEQFF. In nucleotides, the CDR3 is TGTGCCAGCAGCGAGGGAGACAGGGACCACAATGAGCAGTTCTTC.

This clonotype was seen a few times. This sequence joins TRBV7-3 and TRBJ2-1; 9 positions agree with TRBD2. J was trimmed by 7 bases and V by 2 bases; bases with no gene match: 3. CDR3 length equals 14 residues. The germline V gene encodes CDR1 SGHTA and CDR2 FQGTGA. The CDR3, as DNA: TGTGCCAGCAGCTTAGCGGGGGGGCAGAATGAGCAGTTCTTC. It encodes CASSLAGGQNEQFF.

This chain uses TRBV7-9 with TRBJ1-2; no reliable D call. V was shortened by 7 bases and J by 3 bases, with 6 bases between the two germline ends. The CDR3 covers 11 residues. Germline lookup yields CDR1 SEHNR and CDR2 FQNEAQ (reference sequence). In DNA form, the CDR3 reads TGTGCCAGCAATAATTACTATGGCTACACCTTC. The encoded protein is CASNNYYGYTF.

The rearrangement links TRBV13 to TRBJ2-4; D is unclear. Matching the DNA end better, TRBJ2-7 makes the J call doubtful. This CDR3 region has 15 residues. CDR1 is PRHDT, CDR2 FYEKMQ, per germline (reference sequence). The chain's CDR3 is CASSLGAEQAYEQYF. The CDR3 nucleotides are TGTGCCAGCAGCTTAGGGGCGGAGCAGGCCTACGAGCAGTACTTC.

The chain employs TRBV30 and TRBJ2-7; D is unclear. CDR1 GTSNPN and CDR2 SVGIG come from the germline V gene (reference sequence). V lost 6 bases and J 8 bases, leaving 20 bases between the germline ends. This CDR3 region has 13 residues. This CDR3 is CACTLDRGPKQYF. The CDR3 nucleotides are TGTGCCTGCACGCTGGACCGTGGCCCCAAGCAGTACTTC.

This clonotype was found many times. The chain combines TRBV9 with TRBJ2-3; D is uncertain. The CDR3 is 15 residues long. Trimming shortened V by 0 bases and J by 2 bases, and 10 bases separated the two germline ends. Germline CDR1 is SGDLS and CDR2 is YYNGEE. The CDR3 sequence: CASSVGSLATDTQYF. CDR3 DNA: TGTGCCAGCAGCGTAGGATCTCTGGCCACAGATACGCAGTATTTT.